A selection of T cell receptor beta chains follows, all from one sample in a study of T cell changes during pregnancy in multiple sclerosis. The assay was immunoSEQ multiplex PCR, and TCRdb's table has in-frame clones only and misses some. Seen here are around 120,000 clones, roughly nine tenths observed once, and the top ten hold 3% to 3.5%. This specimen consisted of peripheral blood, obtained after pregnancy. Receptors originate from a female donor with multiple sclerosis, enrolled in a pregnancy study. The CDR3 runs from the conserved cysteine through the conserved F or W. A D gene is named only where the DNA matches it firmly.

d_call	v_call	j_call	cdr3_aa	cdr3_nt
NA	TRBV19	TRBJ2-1	CASSPLFDNNEQFF	TGTGCCAGTAGCCCTCTTTTTGACAACAATGAGCAGTTCTTC
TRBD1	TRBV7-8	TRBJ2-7	CASSMDRVDEQYF	TGTGCCAGCAGCATGGACAGGGTGGATGAGCAGTACTTC
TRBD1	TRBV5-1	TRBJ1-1	CASSQSGTGEVNTEAFF	TGCGCCAGCAGCCAATCCGGGACAGGGGAGGTTAACACTGAAGCTTTCTTT
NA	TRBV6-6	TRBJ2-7	CASSYFEGSYEQYF	TGTGCCAGCAGTTACTTCGAGGGTTCCTACGAGCAGTACTTC
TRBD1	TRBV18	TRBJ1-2	CASSLQNDRGAGGYTF	TGTGCCAGCTCACTCCAAAATGACAGGGGCGCGGGTGGCTACACCTTC
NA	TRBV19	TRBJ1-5	CATRYRTGTQPQHF	TGTGCCACCCGATATAGAACAGGGACGCAGCCCCAGCATTTT
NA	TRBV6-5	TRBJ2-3	CASGPGIVGTDTQYF	TGTGCCAGCGGCCCAGGGATTGTAGGGACAGATACGCAGTATTTT
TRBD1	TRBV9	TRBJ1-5	CASSGGTGANQPQHF	TGTGCCAGCAGCGGTGGGACAGGGGCCAATCAGCCCCAGCATTTT
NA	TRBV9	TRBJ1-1	CASSGGEVPEAFF	TGTGCCAGCAGCGGAGGTGAGGTACCTGAAGCTTTCTTT
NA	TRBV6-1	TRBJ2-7	CASTEEGHTTYEQYF	TGTGCCAGCACCGAGGAGGGGCACACGACCTACGAGCAGTACTTC
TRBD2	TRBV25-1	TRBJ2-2	CASRAGGNTGELFF	TGTGCCAGCAGGGCGGGGGGGAACACCGGGGAGCTGTTTTTT
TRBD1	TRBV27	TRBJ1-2	CASRYYPGQGAPYGYTF	TGTGCCAGCAGATATTACCCGGGACAGGGGGCTCCATATGGCTACACCTTC
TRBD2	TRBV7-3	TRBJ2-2	CASSLLAGGLNTGELFF	TGTGCCAGCAGCTTATTGGCGGGGGGCTTGAACACCGGGGAGCTGTTTTTT
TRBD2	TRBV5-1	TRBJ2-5	CASSFPKGRGNQETQYF	TGCGCCAGCAGCTTTCCAAAGGGGCGGGGGAACCAAGAGACCCAGTACTTC
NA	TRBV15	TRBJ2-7	CATSRDDTSSYEQYF	TGTGCCACCAGCAGAGACGACACCAGCTCCTACGAGCAGTACTTC
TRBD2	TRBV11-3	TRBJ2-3	CASSYSGGVTDTQYF	TGTGCCAGCAGCTATAGCGGGGGGGTGACAGATACGCAGTATTTT
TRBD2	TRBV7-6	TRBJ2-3	CASSPRGGWDTQYF	TGTGCCAGCAGCCCCCGGGGGGGCTGGGATACGCAGTATTTT